This T cell receptor beta chain was profiled in a study of CXCR3-negative and CXCR3-positive naive CD8 T cells. Per the germline V gene, CDR1 is MDHEN and CDR2 is SYDVKM. The CDR3 extends over 17 amino acids. Triplicate sorts of 300,000 cells per CD8+ subset. The TRB libraries of cDNA were built by UMI-labeled 5' RACE. TCRdb reprocessed the 5' RACE reads and keeps a single row for each CDR3 protein, giving no DNA. The table for this sample gives over 100,000 distinct CDR3 sequences. The TCR comes from a human donor in good health. Some clones in this sample may be carry-over from other donors' samples. Source material: naive CXCR3- CD8+ T cells from blood. The subset is: CD45RO-CCR7+CD27+CD95- naive CD8+ T cells lacking CXCR3 (TNR3-). The gene calls are TRBV28 and TRBJ2-1. CDR3 sequence: CASSLNLGGMIPNEQFF.